The 13 T cell receptor beta chains reported below all come from one sample, sequenced in a study of T cell responses to AZD1222 COVID-19 vaccine (dated by TCRdb to the early 2020s). In light of the paper, this sample's time point label describes: about 28 days (+/-7) after the second vaccine dose. This specimen's treatment or condition label, per the study, means: meningococcal conjugate vaccine given as trial control. Libraries came from the immunoSEQ multiplex PCR assay. TCRdb retrieved this table from immuneACCESS and kept in-frame rearrangements only. Not all clones are present; in checked studies, unresolved V genes account for under half, and no reason is known for the remainder. This sample comprises about 140,000 clones, about 90% of them detected only once. The ten most abundant clones make up 7.5% to 8% of the sample. The sequences come from peripheral blood, collected 28 days after the second dose of the MenACWY control vaccine. These receptor sequences come from an adult who received the MenACWY meningococcal vaccine as a control.

J is TRBJ1-3 and V is TRBV28; a weak D match, TRBD1 (6 bases). The CDR3 runs 13 residues. V lost 11 bases and J 2 bases, leaving 13 bases between the germline ends. CDR1 and CDR2 from the germline V gene are MDHEN and SYDVKM. The CDR3 sequence is CAAGAETGNTIYF. CDR3 DNA sequence: TGTGCCGCAGGGGCCGAGACTGGAAACACCATATATTTT.

This chain uses TRBV6-2 or TRBV6-3 with TRBJ1-1; 7 bases are shared with TRBD1. The CDR3 totals 14 residues. The J segment lost 8 bases and the V segment lost 2 bases, leaving 8 bases of the junction unmatched. Germline V gene lookup returns CDR1 MNHEY and CDR2 SVGEGT. CDR3 in DNA: TGTGCCAGCAGTTACCAAGGGGGCGTAACCGAAGCTTTCTTT. Its translation: CASSYQGGVTEAFF.

The rearrangement links TRBV6-5 to TRBJ2-3; D not certain. The CDR3 totals 14 residues. Trimming cost V 0 bases and J 0 bases, with 4 bases left between them. CDR1 MNHEY and CDR2 SVGAGI come from the germline V gene. The chain's CDR3 is CASSYSPSTDTQYF. The CDR3 DNA follows: TGTGCCAGCAGTTACTCTCCTAGCACAGATACGCAGTATTTT.

The rearrangement uses TRBV7-8 and TRBJ1-5; possible D gene TRBD1, 5 bases. Germline V gives CDR1 SGHVS, CDR2 FQNEAQ. The germline V and J ends were trimmed by 0 bases and 3 bases, with 15 bases remaining between them. The CDR3 runs to 17 residues. The DNA for the CDR3 is TGTGCCAGCAGCTTAGCCCGAGGGACGTGGGACAATCAGCCCCAGCATTTT. Protein: CASSLARGTWDNQPQHF. Full variable domain (outside the CDR3, taken from reference TRBV7-8 and TRBJ1-5): GAGVSQSPRYKVAKRGQDVALRCDPISGHVSLFWYQQALGQGPEFLTYFQNEAQLDKSGLPSDRFFAERPEGSVSTLKIQRTQQEDSAVYLCASSLARGTWDNQPQHFGDGTRLSIL.

The genes are TRBV29-1 and TRBJ1-1; possibly TRBD1 for D (6 bases). Deletions cut 0 bases from V and 10 bases from J, with 21 bases between. This CDR3 region has 15 residues. CDR1 is SQVTM and CDR2 is ANQGSEA in the germline V gene. The CDR3 reads CSVEELFNTGKGAFF. The CDR3, as DNA: TGCAGCGTTGAAGAGTTATTTAATACAGGGAAGGGAGCTTTCTTT.

CDR3 bases: TGTGCCAGCGGTAAGACAGGACACGGGGGACAGCCCCAGCATTTT. As protein: CASGKTGHGGQPQHF. The rearrangement uses TRBV6-5 and TRBJ1-5; D perhaps matches TRBD1 (6 bases). The CDR3 has 15 amino acids. The germline V gene encodes CDR1 MNHEY and CDR2 SVGAGI. Trimming took 8 bases from V and 7 from J, leaving 21 bases between them.

The chain carries TRBV5-6 and TRBJ2-7; D is uncertain. This CDR3 contains 13 residues. Germline V gene data show CDR1 as SGHDT and CDR2 as YYEEEE. Between the trimmed V and J ends, which lost 2 bases and 5 bases, there was a span of 11 bases. The CDR3 nucleotides are TGTGCCAGCAGCTTTTGGGAATCCCACGAGCAGTACTTC. It encodes CASSFWESHEQYF.

This clone was seen just once. The chain joins TRBV28 to TRBJ2-2; 9 bases map to TRBD1. V trimming: 5 bases; J trimming: 6 bases; junction bases outside the gene matches: 4. The CDR3 is 14 residues long. CDR1 is MDHEN and CDR2 is SYDVKM in the germline V gene. CDR3 sequence (DNA): TGTGCCAGCAGTCTCCGGACAGGGGCCGGGGAGCTGTTTTTT. Its protein is CASSLRTGAGELFF.

The rearrangement links TRBV11-3 to TRBJ2-7; 8 nucleotides agree with TRBD2. CDR3 length: 12 amino acids. Germline V lookup: CDR1 SGHNT, CDR2 YENEEA. Trimming at V came to 5 bases and at J to 7 bases, leaving 4 bases not matched to a gene. CDR3 sequence reads: CASSPTSGEQYF. The CDR3 coding sequence is TGTGCCAGCAGCCCCACTAGCGGAGAGCAGTACTTC.

V and J are TRBV7-3 and TRBJ2-1, with D uncertain. The V end lost 5 bases, the J end lost 4 bases, and 9 bases lay between the germline ends. The CDR3 is 13 residues long. Per germline, CDR1 SGHTA and CDR2 FQGTGA. The CDR3 reads CASSLGRYNEQFF. DNA of the CDR3: TGTGCCAGCAGCCTAGGACGTTACAATGAGCAGTTCTTC.

The rearrangement joins TRBV11-3 to TRBJ2-1, with 7 bases lining up with TRBD2. V shed 1 base, J shed 9 bases, and the junction held 3 bases outside the gene matches. There are 13 residues in the CDR3. Germline V gives CDR1 SGHNT, CDR2 YENEEA. The CDR3 coding sequence is TGTGCCAGCAGCTTAGCCCCGGGAGGTGAGCAGTTCTTC. It is translated as CASSLAPGGEQFF.

The chain carries TRBV28 and TRBJ2-3, with 11 bases lining up with TRBD1. Trimming at V came to 4 bases and at J to 4 bases, leaving 1 base not matched to a gene. The CDR3 runs 14 residues. From germline, CDR1 is MDHEN and CDR2 SYDVKM. The CDR3: CASSSGQGADTQYF. In nucleotides, the CDR3 is TGTGCCAGCAGTTCGGGACAGGGGGCAGATACGCAGTATTTT.

The chain couples TRBV4-3 to TRBJ1-4; perhaps TRBD1 as D (5 bases). Looked up from germline, CDR1 is LGHNA and CDR2 is YSLEER. CDR3 length equals 17 residues. With 0 bases removed from V and 8 bases from J, the gap between germline ends came to 19 bases. CDR3 nucleotide sequence: TGCGCCAGCAGCCAAGATGGGGGGGAACCGGCTATGGAAAAACTGTTTTTT. Amino acid sequence: CASSQDGGEPAMEKLFF.